The clone carrying this T cell receptor (beta chain) occurred once. CDR3 size: 15 residues. Germline V CDR1 and CDR2: SGDLS, YYNGEE. Trimming shortened V by 0 bases and J by 2 bases, and 8 bases separated the two germline ends. Measured with immunoSEQ multiplex PCR; TCRdb has only the in-frame clones, and not every one. The sample carries around 150,000 clones, over 75% recorded once. This specimen belongs to a study of cytotoxic CD8 clonotypes in ibrutinib-treated CLL. The sequence was obtained from a human donor with chronic lymphocytic leukemia. The chain has TRBV9 and TRBJ1-4; D not resolved. Sequenced material: PBMCs, taken at disease progression, from a patient treated with ibrutinib. The CDR3 DNA sequence: TGTGCCAGCAGCGTAGCTTGGTCGACTAATGAAAAACTGTTTTTT. This codes for CASSVAWSTNEKLFF.